This T cell receptor (beta chain) was recorded in a study of graft-versus-host responses after intestinal transplantation. In the study overall: Recipients had transplants, and these were multivisceral, liver-intestinal, or isolated intestinal. Study-level points and caveats: The recipient marrow held GvH clones, and some of them showed up first in ileum or blood.

This clone has more than one count but fewer than ten. Its antigen is undetermined. Lamina propria and intraepithelial lymphocytes were released by processing graft tissue. Germline loops: CDR1 SGHAT, CDR2 FQNNGV. V lost 5 bases to trimming and J lost 6 bases; unmatched junction nucleotides: 6. This CDR3 spans 15 amino acids. Using immunoSEQ multiplex PCR, the repertoire was profiled, and TCRdb retains in-frame clones only, with some absent. The repertoire has approximately 12,000 clones, 70% to 75% of them found once; the top ten carry 4% to 5.5%. The sample was ileum tissue, taken less than 150 days after intestinal transplantation. The rearrangement joins TRBV11-2 to TRBJ2-7, with 14 bases that match TRBD2. The sequence derives from a human patient who received an intestinal transplant, so some T cells may come from the graft donor. The CDR3 coding sequence is TGTGCCAGCAGCGCCCCGACTAGCGGGAGGGGCGAGCAGTACTTC. Amino acids: CASSAPTSGRGEQYF.